This T cell receptor (beta chain) was recorded in a study of CD8 T cells in Susac syndrome. Random hexamers primed reverse transcription of about 0.45 to 1 ug RNA. TCRdb reprocessed the immunoSEQ multiplex PCR reads via MiXCR and lists one record per CDR3 protein. The profile covers some 300,000 distinct CDR3 sequences, with around 91% appearing a single time and around 0.18% taken by the ten largest. TCR beta from blood CD8+ and CD4+ T cells was sequenced. A few counts support this clonotype. The germline V gene encodes CDR1 SGHRS and CDR2 YFSETQ. The CDR3 length is 16 residues. V was trimmed by 1 base and J by 6 bases, leaving 16 bases between them.

Sequencing was done on a sample of CD8+ T cells from PBMCs. This chain uses TRBV5-1 with TRBJ2-2; possible D gene TRBD2, 5 bases. This receptor was obtained from a human donor with multiple sclerosis. The CDR3 spells CASSLSGVGKPGELFF. Here the CDR3 DNA reads TGCGCCAGCAGCTTGTCCGGGGTTGGGAAACCCGGGGAGCTGTTTTTT.